This T cell receptor beta chain was sequenced for a study of cytomegalovirus exposure and HLA in healthy donors. General observations from the study: V- and J-gene trimming in TCR beta was tied to a missense DCLRE1C variant by an analysis performed later.

The CDR3 is made up of 14 amino acids. The germline V gene has CDR1 MNHNS and CDR2 SASEGT. Trimming removed 6 bases from V and 1 base from J, with 12 bases in between. In the case of this clone: Its antigen is undetermined.

Primers: 60 Vbeta forward and 13 Jbeta reverse. Produced via immunoSEQ multiplex PCR; TCRdb's table is partial and in-frame only. In the table there are about 100,000 clones, more than 65% of which are singletons. This chain uses TRBV6-1 with TRBJ1-2; D may be TRBD1 (6 bases). Source material: PBMCs. The sequence derives from a woman between 18 and 29 years old in good health and CMV-seropositive. The CDR3 here is CASRALDSNYGYTF. Written as DNA, the CDR3 is TGTGCCAGCAGAGCTCTGGACAGTAACTATGGCTACACCTTC.